This is a list of T cell receptor beta chains from one sample in a study of blood T cell repertoires in COVID-19. Sequencing was performed with immunoSEQ multiplex PCR; in TCRdb, only in-frame clones are kept and a portion is missing. This table holds roughly 300,000 clones, roughly 79% found once. Input material: peripheral blood. Receptor source: a woman aged 55-75 years with active or convalescent COVID-19. Both conserved end residues are trimmed from each CDR3.

V: TRBV10-3
CDR3: ATRQERGSGNTIY

V: TRBV7-9
CDR3: ASSSGTGSAVGTQY

V: TRBV7-3
CDR3: ASSLNSGQGGQY

V: TRBV6-6
CDR3: ASKRRTNNTDTQY

V: TRBV14
CDR3: ASSQAQGISYEQY

V: TRBV4-2
CDR3: ASSQSSGGYEQF

V: TRBV5-1
CDR3: ASSRGVAGNEQF

V: TRBV5-1
CDR3: ASSSSDSVYEQY

V: TRBV5-1
CDR3: ASSLGGTGITDTQY

V: TRBV9
CDR3: ASSTSLGGSSGNTIY

V: TRBV6-5
CDR3: ASIGIAGGDEQY

V: TRBV9
CDR3: ASSVGGGATDTQY

V: TRBV2
CDR3: ASSEGARGLNKAF

V: TRBV27
CDR3: ASRLAGGHNEQF

V: TRBV9
CDR3: ASSVRRGGRSNTGELF

V: TRBV19
CDR3: ASSRGDTDYEQY

V: TRBV15
CDR3: ATSRVGGQPQH

V: TRBV30
CDR3: AWSTSGGHEQF

V: TRBV19
CDR3: ASSHLTEAF

V: TRBV6-1
CDR3: ASSGDSSFKGYGYT

V: TRBV7-2
CDR3: ASSLALIGGYGYT

V: TRBV5-1
CDR3: ASNPYGGAGTDTQY

V: TRBV5-4
CDR3: ASSTLQFRRESTDTQY

V: TRBV10-3
CDR3: AVGPGGLVGEAF

V: TRBV7-9
CDR3: ASSSMYSLSTEAF

V: TRBV7-2
CDR3: ASSLQASSTDTQY

V: TRBV18
CDR3: ASSPGRESSGNTIY

V: TRBV4-1
CDR3: ASSQDRRGVETQY

V: TRBV10-3
CDR3: AISEFAFGTRTRNEQF

V: TRBV7-8
CDR3: ASSLAGSRTDTQY

V: TRBV7-9
CDR3: ASSFRSGRENIQY